The 4 T cell receptor beta chains below come from one sample, sequenced in a study of shared clonotypes between healthy human individuals. Sequencing was performed with immunoSEQ multiplex PCR; in TCRdb, only in-frame clones are kept and a portion is missing. Of 2 million to 2.5 million clones in the sample, about 92% were seen once. The naive CD8 fraction comprised CD45RO-negative cells positively selected for CCR7 and excluded terminally differentiated effector memory CD45RA+ cells. Material: naive CD8+ T cells from PBMCs. All receptors derive from a man between 18 and 29 years old in good health. Some clones in this sample may be carry-over from other donors' samples.

The CDR3 is CASSYGQGGYYGYTF. CDR3 coding DNA: TGTGCCAGCAGTTATGGACAGGGGGGATACTATGGCTACACCTTC. The chain employs TRBV27 and TRBJ1-2; 10 nucleotides align to TRBD1. CDR3 length: 15 residues. Germline CDR1 and CDR2: MNHEY and SMNVEV (reference sequence). Germline trimming cut 4 bases from V and 3 bases from J; bases unmatched to any gene: 5.

This clone has only one observation. The CDR3 DNA is TGTGCCAGCAGCTTAGCCAGGGAAGAAGAGCAGTTCTTC. This gives the protein CASSLAREEEQFF. V gene TRBV7-6 combines with J gene TRBJ2-1; a possible D gene is TRBD1 (5 bases). This CDR3 region has 13 residues. The V gene's germline CDR1 is SGHVS and CDR2 FNYEAQ. With 0 bases removed from V and 10 bases from J, the gap between germline ends came to 10 bases.

The V and J genes are TRBV9 and TRBJ2-1, with no clear D. Trimming removed 0 bases from V and 0 bases from J, with 10 bases in between. Germline V gene data show CDR1 as SGDLS and CDR2 as YYNGEE. This CDR3 region has 16 residues. The CDR3 coding sequence is TGTGCCAGCAGCGTAGGTCAGAACAGCTCCTACAATGAGCAGTTCTTC. Its protein product is CASSVGQNSSYNEQFF.

This clone was recorded only once. The V and J genes are TRBV7-2 and TRBJ2-3; 8 bases match TRBD2. Germline V lookup: CDR1 SGHTA, CDR2 FQGNSA. The CDR3 sequence is 15 residues long. Losses at the gene ends were 0 bases for V and 3 bases for J; bases not matched to a gene: 2. CDR3 amino acids: CASSLAASGTDTQYF. The DNA of the CDR3 is TGTGCCAGCAGCTTAGCGGCTAGCGGGACAGATACGCAGTATTTT. The whole variable domain, filled in from reference TRBV7-2 and TRBJ2-3, reads GAGVSQSPSNKVTEKGKDVELRCDPISGHTALYWYRQSLGQGLEFLIYFQGNSAPDKSGLPSDRFSAERTGGSVSTLTIQRTQQEDSAVYLCASSLAASGTDTQYFGPGTRLTVL.